This T cell receptor (beta chain) derives from a study of cytomegalovirus exposure and HLA in healthy donors. PCR involved 60 Vbeta and 13 Jbeta primers. The assay was immunoSEQ multiplex PCR, and TCRdb's table has in-frame clones only and misses some. This table has some 160,000 clones, 65% to 90% appearing once. Details on this clone: Its target is not known.

The V gene lost 0 bases and the J gene lost 0 bases, with 8 bases spanning the gap. The germline gives CDR1 ENHRY, CDR2 SYGVKD. This CDR3 has 15 residues. The study, taken as a whole, reports: TRBV6-2, TRBV6-3 and some other V segments were unresolvable in 87-base-pair reads.

Sequences were obtained from PBMCs. This clonotype was sampled from a male donor in good health and CMV-seronegative. V gene TRBV10-3 combines with J gene TRBJ2-5; D remains unclear. The DNA for the CDR3 is TGTGCCATCAGTGAGTCCGGCGGATACCAAGAGACCCAGTACTTC. Its translation is CAISESGGYQETQYF.